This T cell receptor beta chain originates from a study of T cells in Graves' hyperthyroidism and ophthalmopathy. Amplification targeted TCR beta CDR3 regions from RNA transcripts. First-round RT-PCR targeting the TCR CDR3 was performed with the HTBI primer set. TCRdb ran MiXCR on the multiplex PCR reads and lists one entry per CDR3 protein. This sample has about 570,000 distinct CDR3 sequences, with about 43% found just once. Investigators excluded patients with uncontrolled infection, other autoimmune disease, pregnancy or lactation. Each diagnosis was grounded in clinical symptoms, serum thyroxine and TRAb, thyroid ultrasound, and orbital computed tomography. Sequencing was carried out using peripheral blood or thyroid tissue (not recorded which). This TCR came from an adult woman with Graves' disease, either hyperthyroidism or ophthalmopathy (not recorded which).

The CDR3, as DNA: TGTGCCAGCAGTTTAGTTGGCAAAGCTTTCTTT. Residues: CASSLVGKAFF. The J gene is TRBJ1-1, the V gene TRBV12-3 or TRBV12-4, with D hard to call. This CDR3 is 11 amino acids long. The V end lost 1 base, the J end lost 9 bases, and 6 bases lay between the germline ends.